Reported below is one TCR beta chain. Antigen specificity is unknown. This CDR3 comprises 14 residues. V shed 5 bases and J shed 5 bases, with 14 bases lying between them. Germline assignment: CDR1 MNHEY and CDR2 SMNVEV (reference sequence). Repertoires were generated with immunoSEQ multiplex PCR, while TCRdb's copy carries only in-frame clones and drops some. Seen here are some 53,000 clones, 94% observed once, and the top ten hold around 10%. The data belong to a study of OX40 agonist ivuxolimab in advanced cancers. General study findings and limits: Near-lowest levels of clonal expansion characterized partial responders at 0.1-3.0 mg/kg.

The sequence derives from an adult with an advanced solid tumor such as melanoma, head and neck, liver or kidney cancer. The V call is TRBV27, the J call TRBJ2-3; tentatively, D is TRBD2 (5 bases). The material was CD4+ or CD8+ T cells sorted from blood, obtained in a trial of the OX40 agonist ivuxolimab. The CDR3 DNA reads as TGTGCCAGCAGTCTCCTCACGGAGGTAGATACGCAGTATTTT. It yields the protein CASSLLTEVDTQYF.